The present T cell receptor beta chain was sequenced within a study of T cell responses to AZD1222 COVID-19 vaccine. Profiling relied on immunoSEQ multiplex PCR, and the TCRdb table lists in-frame clones only, not all of them. Of 75,000 to 95,000 clones listed, roughly 87% are singletons. The V gene end was trimmed by 3 bases and the J gene end by 4 bases; junction bases not matched to a gene: 8. This CDR3 is built from 15 residues. CDR1 MNHEY and CDR2 SVGEGT come from the germline V gene. The TCR comes from an adult who received the AZD1222 COVID-19 vaccine. The rearrangement joins TRBV6-2 or TRBV6-3 to TRBJ2-5; 7 bases map to TRBD1. This specimen was peripheral blood, taken 28 days after the second AZD1222 dose. CDR3 bases: TGTGCCAGCAGTTATTACAGGGGCCTTGTAGAGACCCAGTACTTC. As protein: CASSYYRGLVETQYF.